These 10 T cell receptor beta chains came from one sample sequenced in a study of T-cell memory formation after mild COVID-19. TCRdb redid the calling of the 5' RACE reads with MiXCR, one entry per CDR3 protein. The sample consists of 300,000 to 350,000 distinct CDR3 sequences, just under 20% of them appearing once. The sequencing sample was made of PBMCs or a T cell subset sorted from them (not recorded which). The source is a man younger than 35 who had mild COVID-19 (a few samples of this study predate the infection). Cell type and time point are not known.

There are a few counts of this clonotype. The chain employs TRBV4-1 and TRBJ1-1, with a possible D match to TRBD1 (5 bases). The germline CDR1 and CDR2 sequences are MGHRA and YSYEKL. CDR3 length: 17 residues. Trimming left V 1 base short and J 5 bases short, with 20 bases between. In DNA, the CDR3 is TGCGCCAGCAGCCAAGTTCCACCGGGGCAGATGAGTACTGAAGCTTTCTTT. Amino acid sequence: CASSQVPPGQMSTEAFF.

The sample holds many counts of this clonotype. V gene TRBV7-3 combines with J gene TRBJ2-3; tentative D call: TRBD2 (7 bases). Germline CDR1 SGHTA, CDR2 FQGTGA. The germline V and J ends were trimmed by 6 bases and 6 bases, with 19 bases remaining between them. The CDR3 is made up of 15 amino acids. CDR3 DNA sequence: TGTGCCAGCAGTCCCCGACTAGCAGGGGCTGATACGCAGTATTTT. As protein: CASSPRLAGADTQYF. Supplemented by reference TRBV7-3 and TRBJ2-3, the full variable domain reads GAGVSQTPSNKVTEKGKYVELRCDPISGHTALYWYRQSLGQGPEFLIYFQGTGAADDSGLPNDRFFAVRPEGSVSTLKIQRTERGDSAVYLCASSPRLAGADTQYFGPGTRLTVL.

This clonotype was found a few times. V usage is TRBV29-1 and J usage is TRBJ1-4; possible D gene TRBD1, 5 bases. Germline V gene data show CDR1 as SQVTM and CDR2 as ANQGSEA. The V gene lost 4 bases and the J gene lost 7 bases, with 10 bases spanning the gap. CDR3 length: 12 amino acids. For the CDR3, the DNA is TGCAGCGTTGCGGCAGGGATTGAAAAACTGTTTTTT. It is translated as CSVAAGIEKLFF.

This clonotype was counted only a few times. V is TRBV20-1 and J is TRBJ2-1; D not certain. Trimming cost V 3 bases and J 10 bases, with 13 bases left between them. The germline V gene has CDR1 DFQATT and CDR2 SNEGSKA (reference sequence). The CDR3 is 12 residues long. The chain's CDR3 is CSASHPGPEQFF. The DNA for the CDR3 is TGCAGTGCTAGCCACCCCGGACCGGAGCAGTTCTTC.

The V gene is TRBV7-9, the J gene TRBJ2-2; 15 bases match TRBD2. Germline V gene lookup returns CDR1 SEHNR and CDR2 FQNEAQ (reference sequence). The CDR3 length is 21 residues. Trimming cost V 5 bases and J 0 bases; bases outside gene matches: 13. This chain's CDR3 is CASSLPTGTSGGMTNTGELFF. In DNA form, the CDR3 reads TGTGCCAGCAGCCTACCCACCGGGACTAGCGGGGGGATGACGAACACCGGGGAGCTGTTTTTT.

This clonotype was counted only a few times. The chain uses TRBV3-1 and TRBJ1-6, with no clear D. Germline V gene lookup returns CDR1 LGHDT and CDR2 YNNKEL (reference sequence). V gave up 2 bases and J gave up 10 bases, with 9 bases separating them. The CDR3 consists of 13 residues. The CDR3 DNA reads as TGTGCCAGCAGCCAATACGCGGACTCACCCCTCCACTTT. Translation: CASSQYADSPLHF.

The chain combines TRBV29-1 with TRBJ2-7, with TRBD1 as a possible D gene (6 bases). The CDR3 has 16 amino acids. Germline CDR1 and CDR2: SQVTM and ANQGSEA. Trimming cost V 3 bases and J 0 bases, with 18 bases left between them. The CDR3 region has the DNA TGCAGCGTTGAGGCCCTCGGAAGGGGGTTCTCCTACGAGCAGTACTTC. Its translation: CSVEALGRGFSYEQYF.

This clonotype was observed a single time. The V and J genes are TRBV11-2 and TRBJ2-2; TRBD1 is a possible D gene (7 bases). Deletions cut 5 bases from V and 0 bases from J, with 16 bases between. The CDR3 contains 17 residues. From germline, CDR1 is SGHAT and CDR2 FQNNGV. The CDR3 nucleotides are TGTGCCAGCAGCCAGGGGGGCCAGGGGGCGAACACCGGGGAGCTGTTTTTT. It specifies CASSQGGQGANTGELFF.

This clonotype was counted a few times. V usage is TRBV27 and J usage is TRBJ1-4; the D gene is possibly TRBD1 (6 bases). Trimming pared 6 bases from V and 7 bases from J, leaving 15 bases between. From germline, CDR1 is MNHEY and CDR2 SMNVEV (reference sequence). The CDR3 has 14 residues. CDR3 coding DNA: TGTGCCAGCAGGCCAGGGGTCCTGAGTGAAAAACTGTTTTTT. Translating gives CASRPGVLSEKLFF. The full variable domain, completed using reference TRBV27 and TRBJ1-4, is EAQVTQNPRYLITVTGKKLTVTCSQNMNHEYMSWYRQDPGLGLRQIYYSMNVEVTDKGDVPEGYKVSRKEKRNFPLILESPSPNQTSLYFCASRPGVLSEKLFFGSGTQLSVL.

The gene calls are TRBV7-2 and TRBJ2-6, with a weak D call TRBD2 (5 bases). The CDR3 totals 15 residues. Germline V gene data show CDR1 as SGHTA and CDR2 as FQGNSA. Trimming stripped 5 bases from V and 0 bases from J, with 8 bases between. CDR3 bases: TGTGCCAGCAGCCCCCGGGACTCTGGGGCCAACGTCCTGACTTTC. Protein product: CASSPRDSGANVLTF. Complete variable domain (other parts from reference TRBV7-2 and TRBJ2-6): GAGVSQSPSNKVTEKGKDVELRCDPISGHTALYWYRQSLGQGLEFLIYFQGNSAPDKSGLPSDRFSAERTGGSVSTLTIQRTQQEDSAVYLCASSPRDSGANVLTFGAGSRLTVL.